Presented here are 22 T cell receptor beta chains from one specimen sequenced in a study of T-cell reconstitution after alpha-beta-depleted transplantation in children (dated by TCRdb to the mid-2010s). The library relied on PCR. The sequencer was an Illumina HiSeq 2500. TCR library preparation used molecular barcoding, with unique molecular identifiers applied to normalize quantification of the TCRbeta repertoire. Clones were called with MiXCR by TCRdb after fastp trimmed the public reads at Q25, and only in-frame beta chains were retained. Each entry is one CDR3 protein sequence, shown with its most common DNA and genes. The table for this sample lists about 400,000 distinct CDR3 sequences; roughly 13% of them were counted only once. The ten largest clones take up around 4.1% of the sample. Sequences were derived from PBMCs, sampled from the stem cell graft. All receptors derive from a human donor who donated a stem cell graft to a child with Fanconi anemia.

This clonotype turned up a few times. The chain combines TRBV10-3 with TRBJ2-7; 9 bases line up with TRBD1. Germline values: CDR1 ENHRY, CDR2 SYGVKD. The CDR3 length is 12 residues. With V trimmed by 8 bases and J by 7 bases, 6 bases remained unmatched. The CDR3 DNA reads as TGTGCCATCGGGACAGGGCTCTTAGAGCAGTACTTC. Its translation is CAIGTGLLEQYF.

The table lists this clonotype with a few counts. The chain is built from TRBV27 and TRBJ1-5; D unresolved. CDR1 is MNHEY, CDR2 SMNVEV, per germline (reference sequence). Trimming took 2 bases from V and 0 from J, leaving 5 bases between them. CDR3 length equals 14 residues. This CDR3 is CASSLRYSNQPQHF. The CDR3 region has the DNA TGTGCCAGCAGTTTAAGGTATAGCAATCAGCCCCAGCATTTT.

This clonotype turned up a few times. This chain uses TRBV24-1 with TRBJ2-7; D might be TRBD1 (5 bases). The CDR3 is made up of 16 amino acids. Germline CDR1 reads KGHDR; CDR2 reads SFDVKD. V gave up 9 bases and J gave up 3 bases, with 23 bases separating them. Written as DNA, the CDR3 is TGTGCCACCCTATCGAAGGCAGGGCGGAAAGTCTACGAGCAGTACTTC. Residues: CATLSKAGRKVYEQYF.

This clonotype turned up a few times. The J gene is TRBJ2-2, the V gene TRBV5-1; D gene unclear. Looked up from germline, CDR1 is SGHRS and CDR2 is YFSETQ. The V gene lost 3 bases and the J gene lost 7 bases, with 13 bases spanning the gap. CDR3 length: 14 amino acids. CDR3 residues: CASSSISGNGELFF. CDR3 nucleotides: TGCGCCAGCAGCTCCATATCTGGGAACGGGGAGCTGTTTTTT.

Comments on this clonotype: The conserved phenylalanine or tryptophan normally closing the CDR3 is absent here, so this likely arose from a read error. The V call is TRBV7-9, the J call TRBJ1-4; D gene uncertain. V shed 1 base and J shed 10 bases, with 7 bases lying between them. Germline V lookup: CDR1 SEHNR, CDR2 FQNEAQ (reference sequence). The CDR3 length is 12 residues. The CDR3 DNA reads TGTGCCAGCAGCTTAGGGACCGGAAAACTGTTTTGT. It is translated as CASSLGTGKLFC.

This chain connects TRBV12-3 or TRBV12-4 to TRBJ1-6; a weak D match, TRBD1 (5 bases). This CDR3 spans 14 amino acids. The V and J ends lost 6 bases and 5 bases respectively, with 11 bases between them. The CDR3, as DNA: TGTGCCAGCAGACCGGGACTCAATAATTCACCCCTCCACTTT. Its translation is CASRPGLNNSPLHF.

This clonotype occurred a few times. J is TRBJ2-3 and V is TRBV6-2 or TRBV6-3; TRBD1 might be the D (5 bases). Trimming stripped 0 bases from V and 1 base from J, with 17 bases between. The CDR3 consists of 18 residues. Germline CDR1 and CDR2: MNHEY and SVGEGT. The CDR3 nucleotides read TGTGCCAGCAGTTACTCGATTTCTCAGGGTATTCGCACAGATACGCAGTATTTT. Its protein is CASSYSISQGIRTDTQYF.

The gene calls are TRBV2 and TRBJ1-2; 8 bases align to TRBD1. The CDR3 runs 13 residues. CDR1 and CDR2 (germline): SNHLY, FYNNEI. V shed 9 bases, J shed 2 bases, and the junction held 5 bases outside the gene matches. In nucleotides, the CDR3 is TGTGCCAGTATACAGGGGGAGAACTATGGCTACACCTTC. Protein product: CASIQGENYGYTF.

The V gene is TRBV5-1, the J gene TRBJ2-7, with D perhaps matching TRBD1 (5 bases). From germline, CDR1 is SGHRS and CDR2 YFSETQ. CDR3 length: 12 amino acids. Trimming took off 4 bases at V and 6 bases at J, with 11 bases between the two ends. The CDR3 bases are TGCGCCAGCAGCCCGGACATACCCGAGCAGTACTTC. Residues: CASSPDIPEQYF. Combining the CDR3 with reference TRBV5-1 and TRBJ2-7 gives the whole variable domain KAGVTQTPRYLIKTRGQQVTLSCSPISGHRSVSWYQQTPGQGLQFLFEYFSETQRNKGNFPGRFSGRQFSNSRSEMNVSTLELGDSALYLCASSPDIPEQYFGPGTRLTVT.

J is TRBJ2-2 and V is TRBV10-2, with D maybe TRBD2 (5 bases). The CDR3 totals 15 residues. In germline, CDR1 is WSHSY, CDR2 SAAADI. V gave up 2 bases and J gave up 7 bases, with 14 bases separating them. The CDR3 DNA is TGCGCCAGCAGTGAGGTACTCGGGGAAAACGGGGAGCTGTTTTTT. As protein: CASSEVLGENGELFF.

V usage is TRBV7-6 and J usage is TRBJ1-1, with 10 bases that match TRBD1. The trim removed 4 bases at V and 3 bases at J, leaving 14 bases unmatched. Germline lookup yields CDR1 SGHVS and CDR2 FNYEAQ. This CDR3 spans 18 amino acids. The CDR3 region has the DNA TGTGCCAGCAGCTCCTTACTTAACCCCGGGACAGGGGACACTGAAGCTTTCTTT. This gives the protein CASSSLLNPGTGDTEAFF.

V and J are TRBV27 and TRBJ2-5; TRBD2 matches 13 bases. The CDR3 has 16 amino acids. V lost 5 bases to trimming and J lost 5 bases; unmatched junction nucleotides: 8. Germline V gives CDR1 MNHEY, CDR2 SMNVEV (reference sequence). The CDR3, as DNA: TGTGCCAGCAGTCCCGGACTAGCGGGGGCGAGGGAGACCCAGTACTTC. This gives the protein CASSPGLAGARETQYF.

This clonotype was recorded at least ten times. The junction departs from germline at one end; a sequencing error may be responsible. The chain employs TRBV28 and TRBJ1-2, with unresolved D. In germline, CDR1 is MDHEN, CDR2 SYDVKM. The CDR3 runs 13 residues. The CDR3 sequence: CASSLSGNYGYTF. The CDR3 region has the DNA TGCGCCAGCAGCTTGTCAGGCAACTATGGCTACACCTTC.

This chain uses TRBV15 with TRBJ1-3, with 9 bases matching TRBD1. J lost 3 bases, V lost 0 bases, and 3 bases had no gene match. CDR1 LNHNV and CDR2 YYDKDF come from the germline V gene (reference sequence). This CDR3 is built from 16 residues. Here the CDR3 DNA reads TGTGCCACCAGCAGAGACCGGACAGGGGATGGAAACACCATATATTTT. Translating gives CATSRDRTGDGNTIYF.

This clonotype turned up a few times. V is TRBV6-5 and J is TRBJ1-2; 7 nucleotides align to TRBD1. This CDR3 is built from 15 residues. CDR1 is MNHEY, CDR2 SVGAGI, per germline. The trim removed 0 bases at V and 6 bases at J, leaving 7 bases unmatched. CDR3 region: CASSYSNRDRNGYTF. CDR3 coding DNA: TGTGCCAGCAGTTACTCGAACCGGGACAGAAATGGCTACACCTTC.

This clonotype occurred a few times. The CDR3 DNA reads TGTGCCAGCAGCCCCCAGACAGGGGCGAACCAGCCCCAGCATTTT. This encodes CASSPQTGANQPQHF. This chain links TRBV7-2 with TRBJ1-5; 8 positions match TRBD1. The CDR3 is made up of 15 amino acids. Germline V gene lookup returns CDR1 SGHTA and CDR2 FQGNSA. J was trimmed by 7 bases and V by 5 bases; bases with no gene match: 10.

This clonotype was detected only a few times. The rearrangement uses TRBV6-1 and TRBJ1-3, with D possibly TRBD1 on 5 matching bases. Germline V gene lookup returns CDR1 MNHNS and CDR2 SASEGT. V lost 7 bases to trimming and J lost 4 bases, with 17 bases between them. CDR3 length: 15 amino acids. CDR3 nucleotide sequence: TGTGCCAGCACCCAGGGAGGATCGGACGGAAACACCATATATTTT. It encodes CASTQGGSDGNTIYF.

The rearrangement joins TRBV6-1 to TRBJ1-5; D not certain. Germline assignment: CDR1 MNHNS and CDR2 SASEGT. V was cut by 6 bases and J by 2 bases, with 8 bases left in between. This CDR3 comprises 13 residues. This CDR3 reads CASRVEGNQPQHF. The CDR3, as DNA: TGTGCCAGCAGGGTAGAGGGCAATCAGCCCCAGCATTTT.

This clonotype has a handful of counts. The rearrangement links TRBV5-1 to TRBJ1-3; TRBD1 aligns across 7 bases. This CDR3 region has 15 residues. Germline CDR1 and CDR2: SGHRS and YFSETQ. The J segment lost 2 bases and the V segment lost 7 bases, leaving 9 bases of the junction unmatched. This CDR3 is CASGRTTGPGNTIYF. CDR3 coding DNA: TGCGCCAGCGGCCGAACGACAGGGCCTGGAAACACCATATATTTT. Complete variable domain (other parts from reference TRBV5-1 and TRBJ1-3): KAGVTQTPRYLIKTRGQQVTLSCSPISGHRSVSWYQQTPGQGLQFLFEYFSETQRNKGNFPGRFSGRQFSNSRSEMNVSTLELGDSALYLCASGRTTGPGNTIYFGEGSWLTVV.

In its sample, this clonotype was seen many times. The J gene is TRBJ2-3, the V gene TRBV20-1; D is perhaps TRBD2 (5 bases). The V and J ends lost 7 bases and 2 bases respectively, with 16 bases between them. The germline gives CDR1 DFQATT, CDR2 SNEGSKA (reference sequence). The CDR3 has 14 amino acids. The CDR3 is CSVPGDPNTDTQYF. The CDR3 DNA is TGCAGTGTTCCCGGGGATCCCAACACAGATACGCAGTATTTT.

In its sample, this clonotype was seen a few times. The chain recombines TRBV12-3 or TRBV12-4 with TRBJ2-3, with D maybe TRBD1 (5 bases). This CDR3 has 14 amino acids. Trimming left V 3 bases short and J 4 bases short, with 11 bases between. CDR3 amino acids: CASSFQGISDTQYF. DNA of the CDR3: TGTGCCAGCAGTTTCCAGGGAATTTCAGATACGCAGTATTTT.

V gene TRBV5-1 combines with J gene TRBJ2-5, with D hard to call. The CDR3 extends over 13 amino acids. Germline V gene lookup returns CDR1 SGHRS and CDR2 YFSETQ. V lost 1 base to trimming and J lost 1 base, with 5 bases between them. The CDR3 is CASSLYPQETQYF. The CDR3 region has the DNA TGCGCCAGCAGCTTGTACCCCCAAGAGACCCAGTACTTC.